These 14 T cell receptor beta chains were sequenced from one sample in a study of OX40 agonist ivuxolimab in advanced cancers. Sequencing was performed with immunoSEQ multiplex PCR; in TCRdb, only in-frame clones are kept and a portion is missing. The repertoire holds 50,000 to 55,000 clones, with approximately 81% as singletons. Source: CD4+ or CD8+ T cells sorted from blood, taken in a trial of the OX40 agonist ivuxolimab. The receptors stem from an adult with an advanced solid tumor such as melanoma, head and neck, liver or kidney cancer.

CDR3 loop: CASSPREGATYGYTF. The CDR3 DNA reads as TGTGCCAGCAGCCCGCGAGAGGGGGCGACCTACGGCTACACCTTC. V is TRBV7-9 and J is TRBJ1-2; 7 bases match TRBD1. The germline gives CDR1 SEHNR, CDR2 FQNEAQ (reference sequence). Trimming removed 5 bases from V and 8 bases from J; junction bases left unmatched: 14. The CDR3 extends over 15 amino acids.

V and J are TRBV7-9 and TRBJ2-2, with D hard to call. Per germline, CDR1 SEHNR and CDR2 FQNEAQ (reference sequence). Trimming removed 8 bases at V and 4 bases at J, with 14 bases between. The CDR3 length is 14 residues. CDR3 in DNA: TGTGCCAGCTACCGTGGGGTATCCACCGGGGAGCTGTTTTTT. It is translated as CASYRGVSTGELFF. The variable domain in full, with the rest retrieved from reference TRBV7-9 and TRBJ2-2, is DTGVSQNPRHKITKRGQNVTFRCDPISEHNRLYWYRQTLGQGPEFLTYFQNEAQLEKSRLLSDRFSAERPKGSFSTLEIQRTEQGDSAMYLCASYRGVSTGELFFGEGSRLTVL.

The chain couples TRBV7-2 to TRBJ2-3, with D unresolved. This CDR3 is built from 15 residues. Trimming removed 5 bases from V and 3 bases from J, with 15 bases in between. CDR1 and CDR2 (germline): SGHTA, FQGNSA. CDR3 residues: CASSVSRAATDTQYF. CDR3 coding DNA: TGTGCCAGCAGCGTTAGTAGGGCAGCAACAGATACGCAGTATTTT. Full variable domain (remainder filled in from reference TRBV7-2 and TRBJ2-3): GAGVSQSPSNKVTEKGKDVELRCDPISGHTALYWYRQSLGQGLEFLIYFQGNSAPDKSGLPSDRFSAERTGGSVSTLTIQRTQQEDSAVYLCASSVSRAATDTQYFGPGTRLTVL.

The chain employs TRBV19 and TRBJ2-3; 7 bases agree with TRBD1. The V gene end was trimmed by 1 base and the J gene end by 11 bases; junction bases not matched to a gene: 15. Looked up from germline, CDR1 is LNHDA and CDR2 is SQIVND (reference sequence). The CDR3 length is 16 residues. CDR3 region: CASSIAGQLSQGEQYF. The CDR3 region has the DNA TGTGCCAGTAGTATAGCGGGACAGCTATCTCAGGGTGAGCAGTATTTT.

The chain recombines TRBV5-4 with TRBJ2-1; 7 bases fit TRBD2. The CDR3 extends over 16 amino acids. J gave up 3 bases and V 3 bases, and 9 bases lay outside the gene matches. Germline values: CDR1 SGHNT, CDR2 YYREEE (reference sequence). The CDR3 is CASSYPGGGVYNEQFF. The DNA of the CDR3 is TGTGCCAGCAGCTATCCTGGCGGGGGAGTCTACAATGAGCAGTTCTTC.

Only a few counts were recorded for this clone. This chain uses TRBV6-1 with TRBJ1-4, with D possibly matching TRBD1 (6 bases). Looked up from germline, CDR1 is MNHNS and CDR2 is SASEGT. Trimming pared 7 bases from V and 8 bases from J, leaving 17 bases between. The CDR3 sequence is 14 residues long. CDR3 in DNA: TGTGCCAGCAAGCCGGGACACGGCGGGGAAAAACTGTTTTTT. Protein product: CASKPGHGGEKLFF.

The chain employs TRBV6-6 and TRBJ1-5; tentative D call: TRBD1 (6 bases). The CDR3 sequence is 15 residues long. The V end lost 6 bases, the J end lost 0 bases, and 12 bases lay between the germline ends. CDR1 MNHNY and CDR2 SVGAGI come from the germline V gene (reference sequence). CDR3: CASRPQGPSNQPQHF. CDR3 nucleotides: TGTGCCAGCAGACCACAGGGACCTAGCAATCAGCCCCAGCATTTT.

This rearrangement joins TRBV5-1 to TRBJ2-1, with D tentatively TRBD2 (5 bases). Deletions cut 4 bases from V and 0 bases from J, with 11 bases between. Germline lookup yields CDR1 SGHRS and CDR2 YFSETQ. This CDR3 region has 15 residues. In DNA, the CDR3 is TGCGCCAGCAGCATAGAGGGCAGCTCCTACAATGAGCAGTTCTTC. Residues: CASSIEGSSYNEQFF.

The genes are TRBV7-2 and TRBJ2-1; 13 nucleotides line up with TRBD2. The germline V gene encodes CDR1 SGHTA and CDR2 FQGNSA. V lost 5 bases, J lost 10 bases, and 11 bases stayed unmatched. CDR3 length equals 16 residues. As DNA, the CDR3 is TGTGCCAGCAGCCCCCGACTAGCGGGAGGCCGGTCGGAGCAGTTCTTC. Translating gives CASSPRLAGGRSEQFF.

Worth noting for this clone: At one boundary the junction diverges from the germline segment, which might be a read error. V is TRBV2 and J is TRBJ2-1, with no clear D. Germline CDR1 and CDR2: SNHLY and FYNNEI. The CDR3 has 15 amino acids. In DNA, the CDR3 is TGTGCCAGCAGGGAAGACCAGCAGTCCTACAATGAGCAGTTCTTC. It translates to CASREDQQSYNEQFF.

Concerning this clone itself: A far larger clone is only one base removed, so a read error is likely. The chain combines TRBV5-4 with TRBJ2-7, with TRBD1 identical over 7 bases. The V gene end was trimmed by 4 bases and the J gene end by 5 bases; junction bases not matched to a gene: 9. This CDR3 spans 14 amino acids. Germline V CDR1 and CDR2: SGHNT, YYREEE (reference sequence). The CDR3 protein is CASSHRQGGNEQYF. CDR3 coding DNA: TGTGCCAGCAGCCACCGACAGGGTGGTAACGAGCAGTACTTC.

This sequence joins TRBV7-2 and TRBJ2-2; 10 bases match TRBD1. CDR3 length equals 14 residues. Germline CDR1 is SGHTA and CDR2 is FQGNSA. V trimming: 8 bases; J trimming: 5 bases; junction bases outside the gene matches: 5. CDR3 in DNA: TGTGCCAGCGGGGACAGGGGTGGGACCGGGGAGCTGTTTTTT. It translates to CASGDRGGTGELFF. The full variable domain, completed using reference TRBV7-2 and TRBJ2-2, is GAGVSQSPSNKVTEKGKDVELRCDPISGHTALYWYRQSLGQGLEFLIYFQGNSAPDKSGLPSDRFSAERTGGSVSTLTIQRTQQEDSAVYLCASGDRGGTGELFFGEGSRLTVL.

The chain is built from TRBV5-4 and TRBJ2-2; no clear D. Germline CDR1 and CDR2: SGHNT and YYREEE (reference sequence). Trimming left V 3 bases short and J 1 base short, with 25 bases between. This CDR3 contains 20 residues. The CDR3 loop reads CASSWALRGKPSKNTGELFF. The CDR3 DNA follows: TGTGCCAGCAGCTGGGCCCTTCGCGGAAAGCCGTCGAAGAACACCGGGGAGCTGTTTTTT.

The chain is built from TRBV29-1 and TRBJ1-1; TRBD1 agrees at 7 bases. The length of the CDR3 is 14 residues. With 7 bases clipped from V and 0 bases from J, the junction kept 8 bases outside the gene matches. CDR1 and CDR2 from the germline V gene are SQVTM and ANQGSEA. The CDR3 region is CSGDSLPMNTEAFF. The DNA for the CDR3 is TGCAGCGGGGACAGTCTTCCGATGAACACTGAAGCTTTCTTT.